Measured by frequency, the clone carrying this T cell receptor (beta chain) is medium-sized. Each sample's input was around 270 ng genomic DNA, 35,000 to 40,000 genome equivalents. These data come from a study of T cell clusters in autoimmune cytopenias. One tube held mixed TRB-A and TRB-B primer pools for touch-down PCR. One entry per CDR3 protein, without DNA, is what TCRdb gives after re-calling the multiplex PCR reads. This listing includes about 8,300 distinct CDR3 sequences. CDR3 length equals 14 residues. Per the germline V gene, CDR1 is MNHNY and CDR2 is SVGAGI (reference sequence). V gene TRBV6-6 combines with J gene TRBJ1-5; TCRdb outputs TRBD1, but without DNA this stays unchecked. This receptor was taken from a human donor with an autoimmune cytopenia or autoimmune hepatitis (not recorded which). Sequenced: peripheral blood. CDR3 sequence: CASSKTGGNQPQHF.